This T cell receptor (beta chain) is drawn from a study of T cell responses to AZD1222 COVID-19 vaccine. General study results and limits: Recipients of two AZD1222 doses showed rising Spike-specific TCR breadth and depth. Unmutated regions of variants are reportedly targeted by nearly half of spike-specific TCRs. Spike was spanned by vaccine-associated CD4 TCRs, with dominance at 160-218 and 743-854. Baseline testing showed seropositivity in only a handful of AZD1222 recipients.

Clones were sequenced by immunoSEQ multiplex PCR, and TCRdb holds only the in-frame ones, with some missing. The sample lists approximately 160,000 clones, 75% to 95% seen once, with about 1.6% in the top ten. Concerning this clone: The target antigen is unknown.

This CDR3 is built from 17 residues. V lost 0 bases and J 3 bases, leaving 17 bases between the germline ends. From germline, CDR1 is MNHEY and CDR2 SMNVEV (reference sequence). The chain links TRBV27 to TRBJ1-2; possible D gene TRBD1, 5 bases. The sequence was collected from an adult in good health. The sample consisted of peripheral blood, taken on day 0 of AZD1222 vaccination. CDR3: CASSLSRRAGSDYGYTF. Written as DNA, the CDR3 is TGTGCCAGCAGTTTATCCCGGCGGGCAGGGAGCGACTATGGCTACACCTTC.